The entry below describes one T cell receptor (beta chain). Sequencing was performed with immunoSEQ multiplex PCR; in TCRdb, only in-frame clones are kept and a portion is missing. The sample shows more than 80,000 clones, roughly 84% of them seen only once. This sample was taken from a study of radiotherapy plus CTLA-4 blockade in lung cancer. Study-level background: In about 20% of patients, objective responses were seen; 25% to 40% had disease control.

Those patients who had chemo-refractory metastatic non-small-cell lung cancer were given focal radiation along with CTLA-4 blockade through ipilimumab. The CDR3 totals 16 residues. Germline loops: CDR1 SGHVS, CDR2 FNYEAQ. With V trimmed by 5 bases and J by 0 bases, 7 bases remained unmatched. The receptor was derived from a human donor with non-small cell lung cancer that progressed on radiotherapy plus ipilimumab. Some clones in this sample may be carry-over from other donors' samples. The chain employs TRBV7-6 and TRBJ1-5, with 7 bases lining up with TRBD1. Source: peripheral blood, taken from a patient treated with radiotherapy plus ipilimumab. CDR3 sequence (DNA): TGTGCCAGCAGCCCCGGGACAGATTATAGCAATCAGCCCCAGCATTTT. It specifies CASSPGTDYSNQPQHF.